The T cell receptor beta chain under discussion was sequenced for a study of PD-L1 blockade in urothelial cancer. Study-wide context: Anywhere from 0 to 3 prior chemotherapy regimens had been received by patients.

Noted time point: pretreatment peripheral blood. What went into each PCR as a spike was synthetic TCR analog templates. Generated by immunoSEQ multiplex PCR, the TCRdb table keeps only in-frame clones and is missing some. The repertoire includes roughly 56,000 clones, 86% of them detected once, and 22% sits in the top ten. In germline, CDR1 is SGHKS, CDR2 YYEKEE (reference sequence). Trimming at V came to 1 base and at J to 1 base, leaving 5 bases not matched to a gene. The CDR3 length is 16 residues. The clonotype comes from a man aged 55 to 70 with urothelial cancer. The source material was PBMCs, sampled around atezolizumab (anti-PD-L1) treatment. This chain uses TRBV5-5 with TRBJ2-5; TRBD2 aligns across 9 bases. In DNA form, the CDR3 reads TGTGCCAGCAGCTTGCGGCCTAGCGGGACCCAAGAGACCCAGTACTTC. Amino acids: CASSLRPSGTQETQYF.